This T cell receptor beta chain was recovered during a study of tumor-infiltrating lymphocytes in primary liver carcinoma. Study-wide results and limits: Left bulk and unsorted, the samples did not allow CD4+ and CD8+ repertoires to be compared.

Note on this clonotype: Its antigen is still unknown.

There are 13 residues in the CDR3. V shed 6 bases, J shed 11 bases, and the junction held 10 bases outside the gene matches. Starting material of roughly 0.45 ug total RNA yielded TCR beta cDNA via a constant-region primer. Construction of TCR beta libraries relied on three successive nested multiplex PCR rounds employing slightly modified ARM-PCR. Primers for the first two PCR rounds were TRBV1-TRBV30 forward primers and a C-beta reverse primer (about 9 cycles per round). TCRdb redid the calling of the multiplex PCR reads with MiXCR, one entry per CDR3 protein. Among some 320,000 distinct CDR3 sequences listed, roughly two thirds were seen once. Researchers drew blood RNA from unsorted whole blood and extracted germline DNA as well. They drew four milliliters of peripheral blood before surgery.

The receptor was isolated from a man aged 35-49 years with primary liver carcinoma and hepatitis B virus infection. The sample was peripheral blood. The chain employs TRBV12-3 or TRBV12-4 and TRBJ1-1; TRBD1 matches at 9 bases. The CDR3 DNA reads TGTGCCAGCAGCCATAGGGACAGGGTGACGGCTTTCTTT. It yields the protein CASSHRDRVTAFF.